Listed here are 19 T cell receptor beta chains from one sample, sequenced in a study of control samples from healthy donors and cancer patients. Produced via immunoSEQ multiplex PCR; TCRdb's table is partial and in-frame only. Of 170,000 or so clones listed, 85% to 90% are singletons. Sample: blood. These receptors were taken from a woman aged 45-65 years in good health.

This clone was detected once. The J gene is TRBJ1-6, the V gene TRBV6-4; D not resolved. Germline lookup yields CDR1 MRHNA and CDR2 SNTAGT. The CDR3 has 13 amino acids. Trimming stripped 5 bases from V and 9 bases from J, with 11 bases between. The CDR3 protein is CASSLGAGSPLHF. The CDR3 coding sequence is TGTGCCAGCAGTCTCGGCGCAGGTTCACCCCTCCACTTT.

The CDR3 sequence is CASSRDSNSYNEQFF. The CDR3 DNA sequence: TGTGCCAGCAGCCGGGACAGCAACTCCTACAATGAGCAGTTCTTC. The rearrangement joins TRBV5-4 to TRBJ2-1; 7 bases map to TRBD1. V dropped 4 bases and J dropped 0; count of bases not matched to a gene: 4. CDR3 length: 15 residues. Looked up from germline, CDR1 is SGHNT and CDR2 is YYREEE (reference sequence). The variable domain in full, completed from reference TRBV5-4 and TRBJ2-1, reads ETGVTQSPTHLIKTRGQQVTLRCSSQSGHNTVSWYQQALGQGPQFIFQYYREEENGRGNFPPRFSGLQFPNYSSELNVNALELDDSALYLCASSRDSNSYNEQFFGPGTRLTVL.

A single count supports this clone. The chain joins TRBV2 to TRBJ1-5; D is unresolved. The V end was cut by 1 base, the J end by 5 bases, with 9 bases between. Looked up from germline, CDR1 is SNHLY and CDR2 is FYNNEI. The CDR3 has 14 residues. This CDR3 is CASSEGQLHQPQHF. The CDR3 region has the DNA TGTGCCAGCAGTGAAGGCCAGCTTCATCAGCCCCAGCATTTT.

The rearrangement uses TRBV11-2 and TRBJ1-2; 9 nucleotides agree with TRBD1. In germline, CDR1 is SGHAT, CDR2 FQNNGV. The CDR3 sequence is 14 residues long. With 6 bases clipped from V and 6 bases from J, the junction kept 8 bases outside the gene matches. CDR3 DNA sequence: TGTGCCAGCAGGCGTACAGGGGGCGCTAATGGCTACACCTTC. The encoded protein is CASRRTGGANGYTF.

This clone was observed a handful of times. Distinct nucleotide sequences in the sample also encode this CDR3. The chain uses TRBV9 and TRBJ2-3; D unresolved. Germline V gene data show CDR1 as SGDLS and CDR2 as YYNGEE. V shed 0 bases and J shed 2 bases, with 10 bases lying between them. The CDR3 is 15 residues long. CDR3 in amino acids: CASSVVPQHTDTQYF. The CDR3 DNA follows: TGTGCCAGCAGCGTAGTTCCACAACACACAGATACGCAGTATTTT.

V and J are TRBV6-1 and TRBJ2-7; no firm D call. The V and J ends lost 3 bases and 0 bases respectively, with 12 bases between them. CDR3 size: 15 residues. Germline V CDR1 and CDR2: MNHNS, SASEGT. CDR3 region: CASSDYTTSSYEQYF. In DNA, the CDR3 is TGTGCCAGCAGTGATTATACAACGAGCTCCTACGAGCAGTACTTC.

This clone was counted a single time. The chain combines TRBV19 with TRBJ2-2; 10 positions agree with TRBD2. This CDR3 contains 16 residues. With V trimmed by 6 bases and J by 5 bases, 9 bases remained unmatched. Germline loops: CDR1 LNHDA, CDR2 SQIVND (reference sequence). DNA for the CDR3: TGTGCCAGTAGCCCCCCTAGCGGGAGATTAACCGGGGAGCTGTTTTTT. It specifies CASSPPSGRLTGELFF.

The V call is TRBV2, the J call TRBJ2-2; TRBD2 is a possible D gene (6 bases). This CDR3 has 14 residues. Deletions cut 7 bases from V and 5 bases from J, with 14 bases between. CDR1 is SNHLY, CDR2 FYNNEI, per germline. The CDR3 reads CASTRRAATGELFF. The CDR3 DNA reads as TGTGCCAGCACCCGGAGGGCTGCTACCGGGGAGCTGTTTTTT.

V and J are TRBV5-4 and TRBJ2-1; the match to TRBD1 covers 7 bases. Germline loops: CDR1 SGHNT, CDR2 YYREEE (reference sequence). The CDR3 is 13 residues long. The ends lost 2 bases at V and 6 bases at J; junction bases unmatched: 2. CDR3 sequence: CASSFRDSNEQFF. CDR3 DNA sequence: TGTGCCAGCAGCTTTCGGGACAGCAATGAGCAGTTCTTC. Complete variable domain (other parts from reference TRBV5-4 and TRBJ2-1): ETGVTQSPTHLIKTRGQQVTLRCSSQSGHNTVSWYQQALGQGPQFIFQYYREEENGRGNFPPRFSGLQFPNYSSELNVNALELDDSALYLCASSFRDSNEQFFGPGTRLTVL.

This chain links TRBV9 with TRBJ2-1; 7 nucleotides line up with TRBD2. CDR3 size: 13 residues. Germline CDR1 and CDR2: SGDLS and YYNGEE. V shed 4 bases, J shed 9 bases, and the junction held 7 bases outside the gene matches. This CDR3 is CASSPTPGGEQFF. In nucleotides, the CDR3 is TGTGCCAGCAGCCCCACGCCGGGGGGTGAGCAGTTCTTC.

The sample holds a few counts of this clone. The chain uses TRBV13 and TRBJ1-3; the D gene is possibly TRBD1 (5 bases). Germline V gene data show CDR1 as PRHDT and CDR2 as FYEKMQ (reference sequence). V was trimmed by 4 bases and J by 1 base, leaving 17 bases between them. This CDR3 comprises 17 residues. CDR3 nucleotides: TGTGCCAGCAGCTCAAGGGACCTAGTCCTATCTGGAAACACCATATATTTT. Translated, it gives CASSSRDLVLSGNTIYF.

Regarding this clone: Additional DNA sequences in this sample encode the identical CDR3. The rearrangement joins TRBV6-5 to TRBJ1-2, with D perhaps TRBD1 (6 bases). Germline V CDR1 and CDR2: MNHEY, SVGAGI. V lost 5 bases and J 5 bases, leaving 12 bases between the germline ends. The CDR3 is 13 residues long. The CDR3 loop is CASSPDSGYGYTF. The CDR3 region has the DNA TGTGCCAGCAGTCCGGACAGTGGTTATGGCTACACCTTC.

The DNA for the CDR3 is TGTGCCCGAAATCGGGGGGGGCCCTCCTACAATGAGCAGTTCTTC. Its protein product is CARNRGGPSYNEQFF. The chain couples TRBV28 to TRBJ2-1; 8 bases are shared with TRBD2. V lost 11 bases, J lost 0 bases, and 9 bases stayed unmatched. This CDR3 is 15 amino acids long. From germline, CDR1 is MDHEN and CDR2 SYDVKM. Variable domain in full (rest from reference TRBV28 and TRBJ2-1): DVKVTQSSRYLVKRTGEKVFLECVQDMDHENMFWYRQDPGLGLRLIYFSYDVKMKEKGDIPEGYSVSREKKERFSLILESASTNQTSMYLCARNRGGPSYNEQFFGPGTRLTVL.

This clone was detected once. The V gene is TRBV9, the J gene TRBJ1-1, with TRBD1 identical over 7 bases. Trimming removed 0 bases from V and 0 bases from J; junction bases left unmatched: 2. The CDR3 covers 15 residues. In germline, CDR1 is SGDLS, CDR2 YYNGEE. The chain's CDR3 is CASSVGQGLNTEAFF. The CDR3 DNA follows: TGTGCCAGCAGCGTAGGACAGGGATTGAACACTGAAGCTTTCTTT.

V is TRBV6-5 and J is TRBJ2-7; D is unresolved. The CDR3 has 14 residues. V lost 7 bases to trimming and J lost 7 bases, with 20 bases between them. Per germline, CDR1 MNHEY and CDR2 SVGAGI. CDR3 sequence reads: CASIRTVLDVEQYF. CDR3 coding DNA: TGTGCCAGCATAAGAACAGTTCTTGACGTAGAGCAGTACTTC.

This chain links TRBV19 with TRBJ1-4; weak D call: TRBD1 (6 bases). Trimming cost V 7 bases and J 1 base, with 7 bases left between them. This CDR3 comprises 13 residues. Germline lookup yields CDR1 LNHDA and CDR2 SQIVND (reference sequence). The CDR3 protein is CASTGQTNEKLFF. The CDR3 DNA follows: TGTGCCAGTACGGGACAAACTAATGAAAAACTGTTTTTT.

The chain employs TRBV7-2 and TRBJ2-5; D is ambiguous. This CDR3 comprises 12 residues. Trimming took 1 base from V and 12 from J, leaving 12 bases between them. Germline V gene sequence: CDR1 SGHTA, CDR2 FQGNSA. The CDR3 loop is CASSLVLGVKYF. The CDR3 DNA sequence: TGTGCCAGCAGCTTAGTTTTAGGTGTTAAGTACTTC.

The chain employs TRBV6-2 or TRBV6-3 and TRBJ2-3, with no clear D. Germline CDR1 is MNHEY and CDR2 is SVGEGT. V was trimmed by 2 bases and J by 6 bases, leaving 3 bases between them. This CDR3 is 11 amino acids long. The CDR3 protein is CASSYGDTQYF. The CDR3 DNA is TGTGCCAGCAGTTACGGGGATACGCAGTATTTT.

This chain uses TRBV28 with TRBJ2-2, with D possibly matching TRBD2 (7 bases). The V end was cut by 7 bases, the J end by 5 bases, with 20 bases between. Germline V gives CDR1 MDHEN, CDR2 SYDVKM. There are 16 residues in the CDR3. CDR3 sequence reads: CASTLRWGGLTGELFF. In DNA form, the CDR3 reads TGTGCCAGCACTCTGAGGTGGGGGGGCCTGACCGGGGAGCTGTTTTTT.